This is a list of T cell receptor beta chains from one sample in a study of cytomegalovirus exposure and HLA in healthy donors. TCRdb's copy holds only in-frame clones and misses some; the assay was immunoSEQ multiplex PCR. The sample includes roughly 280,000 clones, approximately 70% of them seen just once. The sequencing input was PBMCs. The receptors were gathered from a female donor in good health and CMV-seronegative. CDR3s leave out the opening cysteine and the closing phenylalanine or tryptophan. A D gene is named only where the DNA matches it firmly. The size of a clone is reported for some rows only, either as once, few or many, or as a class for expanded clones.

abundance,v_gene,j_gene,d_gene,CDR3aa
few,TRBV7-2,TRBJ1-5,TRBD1,ASRRTGGSSQPQH
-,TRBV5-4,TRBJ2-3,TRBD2,ASSEGTSKWADTQY
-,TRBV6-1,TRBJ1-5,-,AGGEGGNQPQH
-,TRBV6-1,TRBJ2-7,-,ASSEDAPSGEQY
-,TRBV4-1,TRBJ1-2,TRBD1,ASSQDGDRGNYGYT
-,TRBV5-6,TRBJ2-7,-,ASSLVVFGSYEQY
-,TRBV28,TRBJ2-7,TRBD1,ASSLYGQGSYEQY
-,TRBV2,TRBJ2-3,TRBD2,ASSRLAGAPDTQY
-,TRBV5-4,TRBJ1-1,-,ASSFSGGFNTEAF
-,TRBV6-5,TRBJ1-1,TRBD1,ASSSQDRGYTEAF
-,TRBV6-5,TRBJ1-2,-,ASAQSGYYGYT
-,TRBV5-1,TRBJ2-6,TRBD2,ASSLATSGGTSGANVLT
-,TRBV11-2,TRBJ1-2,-,ASSLRLGAVANYGYT
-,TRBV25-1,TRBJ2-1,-,ASSSLGSYNEQF
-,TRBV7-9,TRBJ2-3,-,ASSWGGPSAQY
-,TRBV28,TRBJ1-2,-,ASSDDRYGYT
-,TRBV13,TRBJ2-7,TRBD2,ASSSGSGNYYEQY
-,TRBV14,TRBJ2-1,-,ASSQIYEQF
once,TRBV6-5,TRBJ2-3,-,ASKIAISTDTQY